This TCR beta chain was observed in a study of vaccination effects on CD4 cells after COVID-19. Study observations and caveats: Late post-vaccination, clones induced by infection and those induced by vaccine underwent marked clonal contraction.

Trimming stripped 6 bases from V and 6 bases from J, with 11 bases between. Germline loops: CDR1 MGHDK, CDR2 SYGVNS. The CDR3 totals 12 residues. Antigen-specific CD4+ T cells expanded by the ViraFEST assay with viral peptide pools were then sequenced. Upon completion of 10 to 11 days in culture, CD4+ T cells were isolated. Each participant was administered two doses of either the BNT162b2 or the mRNA-1273 vaccine. Absence of prior SARS-CoV-2 infection characterized the vaccine recipients, who showed negative nucleocapsid antibodies. PBMC cultures contained two million cells per well, 10 IU/ml IL-2 and about 9.7 ug/ml peptides. As to this clone: Its antigen is unidentified.

The method was immunoSEQ multiplex PCR; TCRdb's version includes in-frame clones alone and lacks a portion of them. The sample has some 30,000 clones, roughly four fifths seen once. The chain carries TRBV25-1 and TRBJ1-2; D gene uncertain. This TCR was sampled from a human donor who received a COVID-19 vaccine. The sequenced sample was CD4+ T cells from PBMCs cultured with HCoV-229E spike peptides, obtained after COVID-19 vaccination. This CDR3 is CASSYEWDGYTF. CDR3 nucleotide sequence: TGTGCCAGCAGCTACGAGTGGGATGGCTACACCTTC.